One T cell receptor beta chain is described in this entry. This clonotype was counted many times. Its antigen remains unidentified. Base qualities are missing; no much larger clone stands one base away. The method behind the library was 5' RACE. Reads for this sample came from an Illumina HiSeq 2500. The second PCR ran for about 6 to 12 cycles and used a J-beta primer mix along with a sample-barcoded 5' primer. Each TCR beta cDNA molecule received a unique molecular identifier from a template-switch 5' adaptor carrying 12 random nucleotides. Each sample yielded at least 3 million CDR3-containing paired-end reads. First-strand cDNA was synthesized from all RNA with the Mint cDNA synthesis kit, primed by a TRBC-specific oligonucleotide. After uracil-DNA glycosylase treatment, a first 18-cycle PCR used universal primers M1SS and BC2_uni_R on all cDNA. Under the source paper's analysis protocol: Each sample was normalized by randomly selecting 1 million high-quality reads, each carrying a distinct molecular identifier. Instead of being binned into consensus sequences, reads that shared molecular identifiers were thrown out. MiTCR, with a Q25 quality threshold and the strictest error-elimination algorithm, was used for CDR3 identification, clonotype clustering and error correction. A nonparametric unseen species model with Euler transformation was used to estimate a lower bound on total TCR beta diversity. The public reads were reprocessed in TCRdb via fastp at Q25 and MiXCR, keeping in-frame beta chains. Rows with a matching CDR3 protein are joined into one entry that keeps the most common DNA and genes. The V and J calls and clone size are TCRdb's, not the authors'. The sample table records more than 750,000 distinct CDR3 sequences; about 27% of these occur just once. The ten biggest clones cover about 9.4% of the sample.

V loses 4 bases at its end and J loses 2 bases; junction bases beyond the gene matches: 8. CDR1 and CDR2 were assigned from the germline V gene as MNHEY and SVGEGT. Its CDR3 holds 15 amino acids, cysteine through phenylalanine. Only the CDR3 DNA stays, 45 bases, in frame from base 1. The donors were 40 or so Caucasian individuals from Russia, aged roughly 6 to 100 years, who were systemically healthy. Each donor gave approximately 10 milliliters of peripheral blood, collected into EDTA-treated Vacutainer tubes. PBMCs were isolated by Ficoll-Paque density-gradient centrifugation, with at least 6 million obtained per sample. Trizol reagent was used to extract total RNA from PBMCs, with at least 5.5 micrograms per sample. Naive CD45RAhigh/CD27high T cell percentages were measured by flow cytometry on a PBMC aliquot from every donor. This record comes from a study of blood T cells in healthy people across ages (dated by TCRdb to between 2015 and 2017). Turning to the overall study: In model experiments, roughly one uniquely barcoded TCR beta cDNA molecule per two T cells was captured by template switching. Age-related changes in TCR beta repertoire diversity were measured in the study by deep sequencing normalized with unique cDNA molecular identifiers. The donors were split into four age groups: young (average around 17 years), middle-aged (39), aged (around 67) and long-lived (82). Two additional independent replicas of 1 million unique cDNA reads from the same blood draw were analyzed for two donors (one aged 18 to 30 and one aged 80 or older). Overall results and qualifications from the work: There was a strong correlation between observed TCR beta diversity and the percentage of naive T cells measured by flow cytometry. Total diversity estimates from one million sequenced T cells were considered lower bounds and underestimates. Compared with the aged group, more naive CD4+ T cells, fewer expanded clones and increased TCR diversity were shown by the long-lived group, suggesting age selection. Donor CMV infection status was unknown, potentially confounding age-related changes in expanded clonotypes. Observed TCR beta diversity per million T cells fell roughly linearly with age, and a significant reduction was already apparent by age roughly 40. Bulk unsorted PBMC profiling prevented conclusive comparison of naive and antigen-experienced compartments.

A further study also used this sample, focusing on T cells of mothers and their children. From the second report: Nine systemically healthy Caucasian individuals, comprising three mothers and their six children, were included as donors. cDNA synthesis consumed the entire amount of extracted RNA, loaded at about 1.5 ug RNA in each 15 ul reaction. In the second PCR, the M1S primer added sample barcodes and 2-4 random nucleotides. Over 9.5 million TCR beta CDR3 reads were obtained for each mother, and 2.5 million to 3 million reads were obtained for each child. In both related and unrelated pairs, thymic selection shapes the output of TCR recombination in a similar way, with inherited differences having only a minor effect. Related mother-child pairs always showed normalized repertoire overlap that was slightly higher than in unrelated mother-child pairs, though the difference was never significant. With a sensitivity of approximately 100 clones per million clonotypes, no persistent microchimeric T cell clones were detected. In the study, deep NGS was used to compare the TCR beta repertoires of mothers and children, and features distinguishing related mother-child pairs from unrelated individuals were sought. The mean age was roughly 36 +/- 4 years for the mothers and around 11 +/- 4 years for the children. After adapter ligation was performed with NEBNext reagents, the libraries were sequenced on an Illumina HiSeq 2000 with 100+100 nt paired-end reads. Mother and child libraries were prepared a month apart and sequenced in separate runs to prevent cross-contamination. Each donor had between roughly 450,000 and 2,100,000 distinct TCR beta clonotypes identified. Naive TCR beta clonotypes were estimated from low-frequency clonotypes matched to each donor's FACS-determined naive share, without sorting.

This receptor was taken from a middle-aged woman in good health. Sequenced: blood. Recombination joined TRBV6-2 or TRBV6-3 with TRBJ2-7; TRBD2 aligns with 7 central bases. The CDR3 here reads CASSSFTSVPYEQYF. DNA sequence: TGTGCCAGCAGTTCATTTACTAGCGTTCCCTACGAGCAGTACTTC.